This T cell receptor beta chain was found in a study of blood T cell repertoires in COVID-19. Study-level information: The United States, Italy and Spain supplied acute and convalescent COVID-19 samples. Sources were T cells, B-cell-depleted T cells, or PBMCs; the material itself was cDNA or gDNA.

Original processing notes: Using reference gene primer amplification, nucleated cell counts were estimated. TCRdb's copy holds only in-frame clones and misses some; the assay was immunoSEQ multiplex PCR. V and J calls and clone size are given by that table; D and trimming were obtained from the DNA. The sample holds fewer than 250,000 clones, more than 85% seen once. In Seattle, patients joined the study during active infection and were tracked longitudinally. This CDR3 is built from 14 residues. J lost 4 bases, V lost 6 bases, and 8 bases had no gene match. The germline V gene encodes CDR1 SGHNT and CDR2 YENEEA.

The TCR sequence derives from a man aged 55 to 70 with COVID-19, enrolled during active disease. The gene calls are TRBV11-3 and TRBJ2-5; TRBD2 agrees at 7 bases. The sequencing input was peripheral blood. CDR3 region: CASSPHAGVETQYF. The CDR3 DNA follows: TGTGCCAGCAGTCCGCATGCGGGAGTAGAGACCCAGTACTTC.